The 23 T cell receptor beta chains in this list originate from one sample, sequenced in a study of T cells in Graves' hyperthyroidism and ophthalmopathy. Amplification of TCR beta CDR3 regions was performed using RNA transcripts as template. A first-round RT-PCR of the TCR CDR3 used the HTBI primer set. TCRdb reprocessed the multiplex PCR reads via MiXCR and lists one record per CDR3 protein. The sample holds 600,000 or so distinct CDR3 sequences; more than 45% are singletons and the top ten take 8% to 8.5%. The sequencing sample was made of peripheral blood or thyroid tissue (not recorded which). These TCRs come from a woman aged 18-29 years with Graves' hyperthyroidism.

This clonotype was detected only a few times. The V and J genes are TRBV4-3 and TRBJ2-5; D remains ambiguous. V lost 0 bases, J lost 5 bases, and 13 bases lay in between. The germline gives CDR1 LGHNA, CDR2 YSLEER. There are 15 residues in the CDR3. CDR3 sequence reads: CASSQDFGYGETQYF. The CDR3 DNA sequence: TGCGCCAGCAGCCAAGATTTCGGTTATGGCGAGACCCAGTACTTC.

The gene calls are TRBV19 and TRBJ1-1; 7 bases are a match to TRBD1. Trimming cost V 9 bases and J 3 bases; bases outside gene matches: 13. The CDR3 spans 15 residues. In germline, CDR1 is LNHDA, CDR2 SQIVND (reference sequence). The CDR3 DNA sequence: TGTGCCAGCGGAACGACAGGGCCAGCATACACTGAAGCTTTCTTT. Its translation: CASGTTGPAYTEAFF.

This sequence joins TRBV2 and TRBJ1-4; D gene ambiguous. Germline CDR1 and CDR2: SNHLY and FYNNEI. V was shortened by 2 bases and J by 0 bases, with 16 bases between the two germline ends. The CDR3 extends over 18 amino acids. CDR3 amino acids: CASSEPAGVGATNEKLFF. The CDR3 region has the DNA TGTGCCAGCAGTGAACCGGCCGGAGTCGGAGCAACTAATGAAAAACTGTTTTTT.

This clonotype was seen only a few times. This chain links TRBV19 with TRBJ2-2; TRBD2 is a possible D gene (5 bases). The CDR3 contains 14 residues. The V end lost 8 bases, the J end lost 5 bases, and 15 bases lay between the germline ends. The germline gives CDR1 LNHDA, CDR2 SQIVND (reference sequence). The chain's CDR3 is CASRPGMETGELFF. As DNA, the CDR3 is TGTGCCAGTCGGCCCGGGATGGAGACCGGGGAGCTGTTTTTT.

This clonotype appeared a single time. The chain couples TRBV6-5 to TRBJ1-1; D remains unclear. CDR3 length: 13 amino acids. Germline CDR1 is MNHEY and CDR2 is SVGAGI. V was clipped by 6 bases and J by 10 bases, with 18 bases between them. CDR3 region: CASSSPGAGGAFF. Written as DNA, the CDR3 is TGTGCCAGCAGCTCCCCCGGCGCGGGTGGAGCTTTCTTT.

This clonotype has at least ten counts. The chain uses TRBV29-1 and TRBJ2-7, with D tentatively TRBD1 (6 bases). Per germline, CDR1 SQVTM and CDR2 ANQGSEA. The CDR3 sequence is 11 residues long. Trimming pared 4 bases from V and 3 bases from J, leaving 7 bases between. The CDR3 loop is CSVGRGYEQYF. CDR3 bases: TGCAGCGTTGGCAGGGGCTACGAGCAGTACTTC.

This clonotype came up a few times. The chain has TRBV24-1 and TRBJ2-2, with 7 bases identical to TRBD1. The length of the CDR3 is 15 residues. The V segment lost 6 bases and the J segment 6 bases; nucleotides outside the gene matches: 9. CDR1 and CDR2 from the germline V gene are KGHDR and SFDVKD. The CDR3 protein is CATSPRQGVAGELFF. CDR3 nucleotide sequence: TGTGCCACCAGTCCCCGACAGGGAGTGGCCGGGGAGCTGTTTTTT.

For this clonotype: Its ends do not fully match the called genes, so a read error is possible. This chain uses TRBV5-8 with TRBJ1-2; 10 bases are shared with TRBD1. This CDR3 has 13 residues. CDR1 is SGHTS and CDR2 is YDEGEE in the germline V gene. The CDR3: CASTSDRGDGYTF. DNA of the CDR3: TGCGCCAGCACCTCGGACAGGGGGGATGGCTACACCTTC.

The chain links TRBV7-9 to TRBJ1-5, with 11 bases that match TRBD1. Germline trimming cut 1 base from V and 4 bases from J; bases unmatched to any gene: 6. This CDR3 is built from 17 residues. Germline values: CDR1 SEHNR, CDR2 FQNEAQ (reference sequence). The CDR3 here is CASSLVLGDRGNQPQHF. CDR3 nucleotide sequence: TGTGCCAGCAGCTTAGTTCTGGGGGACAGGGGGAATCAGCCCCAGCATTTT.

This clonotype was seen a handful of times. This chain's CDR3 is CASSSLGTGFPDTQYF. CDR3 bases: TGTGCCAGCAGCTCCCTCGGGACAGGGTTTCCAGATACGCAGTATTTT. The rearrangement uses TRBV7-6 and TRBJ2-3; TRBD1 aligns across 9 bases. CDR1 is SGHVS, CDR2 FNYEAQ, per germline. The CDR3 extends over 16 amino acids. J lost 4 bases, V lost 4 bases, and 9 bases had no gene match.

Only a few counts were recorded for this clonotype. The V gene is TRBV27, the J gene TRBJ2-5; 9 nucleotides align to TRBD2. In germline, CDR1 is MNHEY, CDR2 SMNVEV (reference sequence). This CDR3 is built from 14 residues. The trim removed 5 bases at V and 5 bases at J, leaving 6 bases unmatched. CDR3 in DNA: TGTGCCAGCAGTCTAGCGGGAAGGGCGGAGACCCAGTACTTC. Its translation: CASSLAGRAETQYF.

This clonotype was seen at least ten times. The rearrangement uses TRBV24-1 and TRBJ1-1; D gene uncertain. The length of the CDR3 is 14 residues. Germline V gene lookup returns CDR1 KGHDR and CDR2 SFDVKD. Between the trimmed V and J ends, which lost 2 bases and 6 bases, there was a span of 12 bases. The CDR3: CATSDSAPSAEAFF. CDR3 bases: TGTGCCACCAGTGATTCTGCTCCTTCCGCTGAAGCTTTCTTT.

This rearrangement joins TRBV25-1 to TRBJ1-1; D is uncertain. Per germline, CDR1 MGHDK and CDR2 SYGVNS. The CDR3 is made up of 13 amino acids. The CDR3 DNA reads TGTGCTAGCCTCGGACGGGCGAACACTGAAGCTTTCTTT. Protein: CASLGRANTEAFF.

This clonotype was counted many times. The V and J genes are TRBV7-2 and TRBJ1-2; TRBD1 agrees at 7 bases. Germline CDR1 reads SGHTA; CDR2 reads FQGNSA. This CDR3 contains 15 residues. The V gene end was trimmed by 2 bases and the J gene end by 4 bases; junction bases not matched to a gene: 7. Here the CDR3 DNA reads TGTGCCAGCAGCTTACTTTTGACAGGGAGCTATGGCTACACCTTC. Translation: CASSLLLTGSYGYTF. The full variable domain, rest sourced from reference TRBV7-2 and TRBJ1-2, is GAGVSQSPSNKVTEKGKDVELRCDPISGHTALYWYRQSLGQGLEFLIYFQGNSAPDKSGLPSDRFSAERTGGSVSTLTIQRTQQEDSAVYLCASSLLLTGSYGYTFGSGTRLTVV.

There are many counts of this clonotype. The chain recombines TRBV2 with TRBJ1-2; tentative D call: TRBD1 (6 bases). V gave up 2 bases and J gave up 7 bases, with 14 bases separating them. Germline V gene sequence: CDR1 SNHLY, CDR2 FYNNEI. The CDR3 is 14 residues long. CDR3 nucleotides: TGTGCCAGCAGTGAATGGGGACAAGGTTCTGGCTACACCTTC. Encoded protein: CASSEWGQGSGYTF.

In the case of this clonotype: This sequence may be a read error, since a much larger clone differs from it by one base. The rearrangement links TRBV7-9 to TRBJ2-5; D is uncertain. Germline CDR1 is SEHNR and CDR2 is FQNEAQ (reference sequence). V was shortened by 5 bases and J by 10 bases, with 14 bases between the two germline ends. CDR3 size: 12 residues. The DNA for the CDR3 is TGTGCCAGCAGCCCCGGGTATAGAGACCAGTACTTC. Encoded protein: CASSPGYRDQYF.

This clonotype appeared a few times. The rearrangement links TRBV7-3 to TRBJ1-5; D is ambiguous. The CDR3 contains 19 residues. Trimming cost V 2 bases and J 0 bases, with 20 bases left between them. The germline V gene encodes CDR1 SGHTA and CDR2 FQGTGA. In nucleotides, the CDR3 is TGTGCCAGCAGCTTATACCGTCGCGGCAGCCAGATTAGCAATCAGCCCCAGCATTTT. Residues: CASSLYRRGSQISNQPQHF.

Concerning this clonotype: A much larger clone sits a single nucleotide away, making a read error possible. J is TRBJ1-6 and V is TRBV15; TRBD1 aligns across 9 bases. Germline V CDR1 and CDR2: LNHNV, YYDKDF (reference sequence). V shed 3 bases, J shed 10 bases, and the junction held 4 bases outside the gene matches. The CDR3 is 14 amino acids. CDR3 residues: CATSRDRGRSPLHF. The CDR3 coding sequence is TGTGCCACCAGCAGGGACAGGGGTCGGTCACCCCTCCACTTT.

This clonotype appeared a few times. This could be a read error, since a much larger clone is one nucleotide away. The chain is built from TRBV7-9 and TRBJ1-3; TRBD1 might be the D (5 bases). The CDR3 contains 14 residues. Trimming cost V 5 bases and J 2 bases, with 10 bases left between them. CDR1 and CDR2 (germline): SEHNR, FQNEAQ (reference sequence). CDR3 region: CASSPQVPGNTIYF. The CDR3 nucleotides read TGTGCCAGCAGCCCACAGGTTCCTGGAAACACCATATATTTT.

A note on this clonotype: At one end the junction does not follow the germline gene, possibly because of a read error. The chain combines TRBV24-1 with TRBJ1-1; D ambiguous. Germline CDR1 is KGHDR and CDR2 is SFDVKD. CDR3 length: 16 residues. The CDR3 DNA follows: TGTGCCAGCAGTTACGGGGTCAGTACCCGCGACACTGAAGCTTTCTTT. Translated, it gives CASSYGVSTRDTEAFF.

This CDR3 reads CASALSRNTEAFF. CDR3 DNA sequence: TGCGCCAGCGCCTTGAGCCGCAACACTGAAGCTTTCTTT. The chain combines TRBV5-1 with TRBJ1-1; D gene ambiguous. V shed 7 bases and J shed 2 bases, with 12 bases lying between them. CDR3 length: 13 residues. Germline V gene lookup returns CDR1 SGHRS and CDR2 YFSETQ.

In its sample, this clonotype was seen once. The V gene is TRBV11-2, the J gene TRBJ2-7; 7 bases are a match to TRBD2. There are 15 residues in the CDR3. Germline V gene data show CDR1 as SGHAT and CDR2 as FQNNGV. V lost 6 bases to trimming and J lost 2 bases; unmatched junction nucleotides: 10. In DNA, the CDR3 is TGTGCCAGCAGTTCGACGGGAGGAAGGACCTACGAGCAGTACTTC. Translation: CASSSTGGRTYEQYF.

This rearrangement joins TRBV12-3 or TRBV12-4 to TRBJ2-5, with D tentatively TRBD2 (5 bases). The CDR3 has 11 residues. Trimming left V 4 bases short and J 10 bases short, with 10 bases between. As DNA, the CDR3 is TGTGCCAGCAGTTCCCTCCGGGGCCAGTACTTC. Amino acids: CASSSLRGQYF.